One and the same sample provided the 13 T cell receptor beta chains below, sequenced in a study of blood T cell repertoires in COVID-19. The data were produced by immunoSEQ multiplex PCR, yet TCRdb's version contains in-frame clones alone and is incomplete. The repertoire holds 140,000 or so clones, with around 90% as singletons. Sequencing was done on a sample of peripheral blood. These receptors were obtained from a woman aged 80 or older with acute or convalescent COVID-19.

V is TRBV11-2 and J is TRBJ1-2; 8 positions agree with TRBD1. Germline loops: CDR1 SGHAT, CDR2 FQNNGV. The CDR3 is 15 amino acids. After removal of 4 bases from V and 6 bases from J, the junction contained 10 bases not matched to a gene. The DNA for the CDR3 is TGTGCCAGCAGCTCAACCGGGACAGGACGAAATGGCTACACCTTC. Translated: CASSSTGTGRNGYTF.

V is TRBV9 and J is TRBJ1-1, with D perhaps TRBD1 (6 bases). This CDR3 comprises 13 residues. Germline CDR1 reads SGDLS; CDR2 reads YYNGEE. Trimming shortened V by 0 bases and J by 6 bases, and 9 bases separated the two germline ends. CDR3 in amino acids: CASSVVGGSEAFF. The CDR3 bases are TGTGCCAGCAGCGTAGTAGGGGGATCTGAAGCTTTCTTT. Combining the CDR3 with reference TRBV9 and TRBJ1-1 gives the whole variable domain DSGVTQTPKHLITATGQRVTLRCSPRSGDLSVYWYQQSLDQGLQFLIQYYNGEERAKGNILERFSAQQFPDLHSELNLSSLELGDSALYFCASSVVGGSEAFFGQGTRLTVV.

This chain connects TRBV10-2 to TRBJ1-2; no definite D call. The CDR3 loop spans 14 amino acids. In germline, CDR1 is WSHSY, CDR2 SAAADI. V dropped 3 bases and J dropped 7 bases, with 15 bases sitting between them. The CDR3 nucleotides read TGCGCCAGCAGTGAAGCGCAGAGTCCCGTTGGCTACACCTTC. Protein sequence: CASSEAQSPVGYTF.

The V and J genes are TRBV5-6 and TRBJ1-1; D not resolved. The CDR3 length is 13 residues. The germline CDR1 and CDR2 sequences are SGHDT and YYEEEE. Trimming stripped 3 bases from V and 1 base from J, with 7 bases between. The CDR3 DNA is TGTGCCAGCAGCTCTCCCCGGAACACTGAAGCTTTCTTT. Its translation: CASSSPRNTEAFF.

The chain uses TRBV2 and TRBJ1-3; 7 nucleotides line up with TRBD1. After removal of 11 bases from V and 3 bases from J, the junction contained 4 bases not matched to a gene. The CDR3 contains 12 residues. Looked up from germline, CDR1 is SNHLY and CDR2 is FYNNEI. CDR3 residues: CAGTGVGNTIYF. The CDR3 DNA follows: TGTGCCGGAACAGGGGTTGGAAACACCATATATTTT.

This clone was detected only once. This sequence joins TRBV7-9 and TRBJ1-2; D not resolved. There are 13 residues in the CDR3. Germline V gene lookup returns CDR1 SEHNR and CDR2 FQNEAQ (reference sequence). V lost 1 base, J lost 7 bases, and 10 bases lay in between. In nucleotides, the CDR3 is TGTGCCAGCAGCTTAGGTCCCTCAGGTGGCTACACCTTC. This encodes CASSLGPSGGYTF.

The V gene is TRBV30, the J gene TRBJ1-5; D not certain. The CDR3 is 12 residues long. Per germline, CDR1 GTSNPN and CDR2 SVGIG (reference sequence). Between the trimmed V and J ends, which lost 2 bases and 4 bases, there was a span of 6 bases. The DNA of the CDR3 is TGTGCCTGGAGTTGGCTTAATCAGCCCCAGCATTTT. Translation: CAWSWLNQPQHF. Full variable domain (missing parts from reference TRBV30 and TRBJ1-5): SQTIHQWPATLVQPVGSPLSLECTVEGTSNPNLYWYRQAAGRGLQLLFYSVGIGQISSEVPQNLSASRPQDRQFILSSKKLLLSDSGFYLCAWSWLNQPQHFGDGTRLSIL.

The V call is TRBV7-3, the J call TRBJ2-3, with a weak D call TRBD1 (6 bases). V was trimmed by 5 bases and J by 6 bases, leaving 12 bases between them. The CDR3 contains 13 residues. CDR1 is SGHTA, CDR2 FQGTGA, per germline. CDR3 sequence: CASSRTVGDTQYF. For the CDR3, the DNA is TGTGCCAGCAGCAGGACAGTCGGGGATACGCAGTATTTT.

The V and J genes are TRBV4-1 and TRBJ2-3; TRBD2 aligns across 12 bases. Germline lookup yields CDR1 MGHRA and CDR2 YSYEKL. Germline trimming cut 0 bases from V and 0 bases from J; bases unmatched to any gene: 10. The CDR3 has 20 amino acids. In nucleotides, the CDR3 is TGCGCCAGCAGCCAAGAAGGACCGACTAGCGGGGGCCCCAGCACAGATACGCAGTATTTT. It translates to CASSQEGPTSGGPSTDTQYF.

The chain is built from TRBV27 and TRBJ1-1; D possibly corresponds to TRBD1 (6 bases). Germline V lookup: CDR1 MNHEY, CDR2 SMNVEV (reference sequence). Trimming removed 2 bases from V and 6 bases from J, with 13 bases in between. The CDR3 consists of 14 residues. The CDR3 DNA sequence: TGTGCCAGCAGTTTAGGACAGAGCGGGGCTGAAGCTTTCTTT. Protein: CASSLGQSGAEAFF.

This sequence joins TRBV5-1 and TRBJ2-3; weak D call: TRBD1 (6 bases). V gave up 5 bases and J gave up 0 bases, with 10 bases separating them. The CDR3 covers 14 residues. Germline assignment: CDR1 SGHRS and CDR2 YFSETQ. Written as DNA, the CDR3 is TGCGCCAGCAGAAGGGGGATGAGCACAGATACGCAGTATTTT. This sequence encodes CASRRGMSTDTQYF.

The CDR3: CAISVGTGVYEQYF. CDR3 coding DNA: TGTGCCATCAGTGTAGGGACAGGGGTCTACGAGCAGTACTTC. V is TRBV10-3 and J is TRBJ2-7; 10 bases are shared with TRBD1. CDR1 and CDR2 (germline): ENHRY, SYGVKD. This CDR3 is 14 amino acids long. V was pared by 4 bases and J by 3 bases, with 3 bases of the junction left unmatched.

This chain links TRBV19 with TRBJ2-1, with D possibly matching TRBD2 (7 bases). The CDR3 extends over 14 amino acids. Deletions cut 10 bases from V and 6 bases from J, with 19 bases between. Germline V gives CDR1 LNHDA, CDR2 SQIVND (reference sequence). CDR3 nucleotides: TGTGCCACCGAGAGGGGGGGAGTAGGCAATGAGCAGTTCTTC. This sequence encodes CATERGGVGNEQFF.